This T cell receptor (beta chain) was captured in a study of blood T cells in healthy people across ages. A second PCR, run for about 7 to 11 cycles, used a sample-barcoded 5' primer plus a J-beta primer mix. In TCRdb, the 5' RACE reads were re-called with MiXCR into one record per CDR3 protein. The sample shows 1,300,000 or so distinct CDR3 sequences, approximately 59% of them seen only once. The J segment lost 6 bases and the V segment lost 3 bases, leaving 6 bases of the junction unmatched. This CDR3 spans 15 amino acids. Russia was home to the donors, healthy Caucasian individuals aged about 6 to 90. The study isolated at least 6.5 million PBMCs from each sample. Total RNA was extracted at no less than 6 micrograms per sample. Overall study results and limits: Estimates drawn from one million T cells were deemed to understate diversity.

As concerns this clonotype: Its target is unknown.

The chain is built from TRBV12-3 or TRBV12-4 and TRBJ2-1, with 9 bases that match TRBD2. This TCR was recovered from a man between 18 and 35 years old in good health. The sequencing input was blood. The CDR3 DNA reads TGTGCCAGCAGTTTGAGTAGCGGGGGCTTCAATGAGCAGTTCTTC. Translation: CASSLSSGGFNEQFF.